This is a list of T cell receptor beta chains from one sample in a study of blood T cell repertoires in COVID-19. Libraries were prepared by immunoSEQ multiplex PCR; TCRdb keeps only in-frame clonotypes and omits some of them. The top ten clones hold 5.1% of a sample with around 70,000 clones, 80% to 90% of them seen once. Sequencing was done on a sample of peripheral blood. These receptors originate from a human donor in a cohort sampled during active COVID-19. CDR3s include the opening cysteine and the closing phenylalanine or tryptophan. The D gene is left open where the match is weak. Rows may omit the clone size; those that give it use once, few, many or a size class.

v_gene: TRBV5-1; d_gene: -; abundance: -; j_gene: TRBJ2-2; CDR3nt: TGCGCCAGCAGACTAGCAGTCACCGGGGAGCTGTTTTTT; CDR3aa: CASRLAVTGELFF
v_gene: TRBV5-1; d_gene: TRBD1; abundance: once; j_gene: TRBJ2-1; CDR3nt: TGCGCCAGCAGCTTAGAAGGACAGGACTACAATGAGCAGTTCTTC; CDR3aa: CASSLEGQDYNEQFF
v_gene: TRBV19; d_gene: -; abundance: -; j_gene: TRBJ2-1; CDR3nt: TGTGCCAGTAGTATGCGAGATAAACAGCAGTTCTTC; CDR3aa: CASSMRDKQQFF
v_gene: TRBV5-4; d_gene: TRBD2; abundance: -; j_gene: TRBJ2-1; CDR3nt: TGTGCCAGCAGCATTAGACTAGCGGATTACAATGAGCAGTTCTTC; CDR3aa: CASSIRLADYNEQFF
v_gene: TRBV19; d_gene: -; abundance: -; j_gene: TRBJ1-2; CDR3nt: TGTGCCAGTAGTGAAGCCAGGGGACCTTATGGCTACACCTTC; CDR3aa: CASSEARGPYGYTF
v_gene: TRBV7-9; d_gene: -; abundance: -; j_gene: TRBJ2-1; CDR3nt: TGTGCCAGCAGCTTAGACGACACTAATGAGCAGTTCTTC; CDR3aa: CASSLDDTNEQFF
v_gene: TRBV19; d_gene: TRBD1; abundance: -; j_gene: TRBJ1-2; CDR3nt: TGTGCCAGTAGTATTTCGCGACAGGGGGAGAATGGCTACACCTTC; CDR3aa: CASSISRQGENGYTF
v_gene: TRBV5-1; d_gene: -; abundance: -; j_gene: TRBJ2-6; CDR3nt: TGCGCCAGCAGCTCGACCGGGACTTTCCTCTCTGGGCCCAACGTCCTGACTTTC; CDR3aa: CASSSTGTFLSGPNVLTF
v_gene: TRBV19; d_gene: TRBD1; abundance: -; j_gene: TRBJ2-3; CDR3nt: TGTGCCAGTAGGGACAGGACACCCACAGATACGCAGTATTTT; CDR3aa: CASRDRTPTDTQYF
v_gene: TRBV25-1; d_gene: TRBD2; abundance: -; j_gene: TRBJ2-3; CDR3nt: TGTGCCAGCAGTCCCAAAACCCGACTAGCGGGGTTCACAGATACGCAGTATTTT; CDR3aa: CASSPKTRLAGFTDTQYF
v_gene: TRBV5-6; d_gene: -; abundance: -; j_gene: TRBJ2-2; CDR3nt: TGTGCCAGCAGCTTAGAACCGGTCGGCGGGGAGCTGTTTTTT; CDR3aa: CASSLEPVGGELFF
v_gene: TRBV24-1; d_gene: TRBD1; abundance: -; j_gene: TRBJ2-3; CDR3nt: TGTGCCACCAGTGATTATCCTGACAGGGAGAGCACAGATACGCAGTATTTT; CDR3aa: CATSDYPDRESTDTQYF
v_gene: TRBV15; d_gene: -; abundance: -; j_gene: TRBJ2-7; CDR3nt: TGTGCCACCAGCAGAGAACCCTTAGGCTTGGGCGACGAGCAGTACTTC; CDR3aa: CATSREPLGLGDEQYF
v_gene: TRBV20-1; d_gene: TRBD2; abundance: -; j_gene: TRBJ2-1; CDR3nt: TGCAGTGCTAGTATTGCGGGAGGGCCCTTCAATGAGCAGTTCTTC; CDR3aa: CSASIAGGPFNEQFF
v_gene: TRBV11-2; d_gene: -; abundance: -; j_gene: TRBJ2-1; CDR3nt: TGTGCCAGTCGGGGTAGCTATGGCAATGAGCAGTTCTTC; CDR3aa: CASRGSYGNEQFF
v_gene: TRBV9; d_gene: TRBD2; abundance: few; j_gene: TRBJ2-7; CDR3nt: TGTGCCAGCAGCGTAGGTTCTAGCGGGAGTTTCCACGAGCAGTACTTC; CDR3aa: CASSVGSSGSFHEQYF
v_gene: TRBV5-4; d_gene: -; abundance: -; j_gene: TRBJ1-6; CDR3nt: TGTGCCAGCAGCTCCGAGACAGGCCGAAATAATTCACCCCTCCACTTT; CDR3aa: CASSSETGRNNSPLHF
v_gene: TRBV7-9; d_gene: TRBD2; abundance: -; j_gene: TRBJ2-2; CDR3nt: TGTGCCAGCAGCTTGCCTCTAGCGGGAGCCTACACCGGGGAGCTGTTTTTT; CDR3aa: CASSLPLAGAYTGELFF
v_gene: TRBV27; d_gene: -; abundance: once; j_gene: TRBJ2-1; CDR3nt: TGTGCCAGCGGAGCAAGTATTTTGAATGAGCAGTTCTTC; CDR3aa: CASGASILNEQFF
v_gene: TRBV18; d_gene: TRBD1; abundance: -; j_gene: TRBJ1-2; CDR3nt: TGTGCCAGCTCACCGAACTCCGGGACAGACTATGGCTACACCTTC; CDR3aa: CASSPNSGTDYGYTF
v_gene: TRBV20-1; d_gene: TRBD2; abundance: -; j_gene: TRBJ2-3; CDR3nt: TGCAGGGTTAGTGGGCGGGGGGCAGGTACGCAGTATTTT; CDR3aa: CRVSGRGAGTQYF
v_gene: TRBV4-3; d_gene: -; abundance: -; j_gene: TRBJ1-5; CDR3nt: TGCGCCAGCAGCCAAGGTACAGGGAGCAATCAGCCCCAGCATTTT; CDR3aa: CASSQGTGSNQPQHF
v_gene: TRBV4-1; d_gene: -; abundance: -; j_gene: TRBJ2-6; CDR3nt: TGCGCCAGCAGCCAAACAGGGTACGTCCTGACTTTC; CDR3aa: CASSQTGYVLTF
v_gene: TRBV4-2; d_gene: -; abundance: -; j_gene: TRBJ1-2; CDR3nt: TGTGCCAGCAGCCAGGGCTGGGAGGGGCCTAACTATGGCTACACCTTC; CDR3aa: CASSQGWEGPNYGYTF
v_gene: TRBV7-3; d_gene: TRBD2; abundance: once; j_gene: TRBJ2-1; CDR3nt: TGTGCCAGCAGCGCCGGGACTAGCGGGGTTAGCTCCTACAATGAGCAGTTCTTC; CDR3aa: CASSAGTSGVSSYNEQFF
v_gene: TRBV5-1; d_gene: -; abundance: -; j_gene: TRBJ1-4; CDR3nt: TGCGCCAGCAGCCTATCCGGGTCCTATAATGAAAAACTGTTTTTT; CDR3aa: CASSLSGSYNEKLFF
v_gene: TRBV5-1; d_gene: -; abundance: once; j_gene: TRBJ2-3; CDR3nt: TGCGCCAGCAGCTTGTCTTTTCGGGGCGGGATGGCAGATACGCAGTATTTT; CDR3aa: CASSLSFRGGMADTQYF
v_gene: TRBV18; d_gene: -; abundance: -; j_gene: TRBJ2-1; CDR3nt: TGTGCCAGCTCACCTGGTCGGGATGAGCAGTTCTTC; CDR3aa: CASSPGRDEQFF
v_gene: TRBV5-1; d_gene: TRBD2; abundance: -; j_gene: TRBJ2-5; CDR3nt: TGCGCCAGCAGCCTGGGTCAGGGAGGGGCCCAGTACTTC; CDR3aa: CASSLGQGGAQYF
v_gene: TRBV19; d_gene: -; abundance: -; j_gene: TRBJ2-2; CDR3nt: TGTGCCAGTAGTATAGCGGTCACCGGGGAGCTGTTTTTT; CDR3aa: CASSIAVTGELFF
v_gene: TRBV4-1; d_gene: -; abundance: -; j_gene: TRBJ1-6; CDR3nt: TGCGCCAGCAGCCAGACAATTGATAATTCACCCCTCCACTTT; CDR3aa: CASSQTIDNSPLHF
v_gene: TRBV19; d_gene: TRBD2; abundance: -; j_gene: TRBJ2-1; CDR3nt: TGTGCCAGTAGCCCCCTTGGGAGGGAAGGTGAGCAGTTCTTC; CDR3aa: CASSPLGREGEQFF
v_gene: TRBV5-1; d_gene: TRBD2; abundance: -; j_gene: TRBJ2-3; CDR3nt: TGCGCCAGCAGCGCGGAACTAGCGGGGGATCGCACAGATACGCAGTATTTT; CDR3aa: CASSAELAGDRTDTQYF
v_gene: TRBV6-4; d_gene: -; abundance: -; j_gene: TRBJ2-3; CDR3nt: TGTGCCAGCAGTGAGAGCTGGGCCACAGATACGCAGTATTTT; CDR3aa: CASSESWATDTQYF
v_gene: TRBV3-1/TRBV3-2; d_gene: -; abundance: -; j_gene: TRBJ2-7; CDR3nt: TGTGCCAGCAGCCTCCCTCACTCCAGCGCCTACGAGCAGTACTTC; CDR3aa: CASSLPHSSAYEQYF
v_gene: TRBV5-1; d_gene: -; abundance: -; j_gene: TRBJ1-4; CDR3nt: TGCGCCAGCAGAGATCAAGTGGAGGAAAAACTGTTTTTT; CDR3aa: CASRDQVEEKLFF
v_gene: TRBV28; d_gene: TRBD1; abundance: -; j_gene: TRBJ2-7; CDR3nt: TGTGCCAGCAGCATTACCTCCGGGACAGGAAAATACTCTGCCTACGAGCAGTACTTC; CDR3aa: CASSITSGTGKYSAYEQYF
v_gene: TRBV5-4; d_gene: TRBD2; abundance: -; j_gene: TRBJ2-3; CDR3nt: TGTGCCAGCAGCCGTGGACTAGCGGGAGGCACAGATACGCAGTATTTT; CDR3aa: CASSRGLAGGTDTQYF
v_gene: TRBV28; d_gene: -; abundance: once; j_gene: TRBJ1-6; CDR3nt: TGTGCCAGCAGTTTTACCCAGGGTCCTAATTCACCCCTCCACTTT; CDR3aa: CASSFTQGPNSPLHF
v_gene: TRBV5-1; d_gene: -; abundance: -; j_gene: TRBJ1-1; CDR3nt: TGCGCCAGCAGCCCAGGACGGATTAGAGGGCCTGAAGCTTTCTTT; CDR3aa: CASSPGRIRGPEAFF
v_gene: TRBV29-1; d_gene: -; abundance: -; j_gene: TRBJ2-7; CDR3nt: TGCAGCGTCGTAGGAGGAGGGGCGGGCGCCTCCGAGCAGTACTTC; CDR3aa: CSVVGGGAGASEQYF
v_gene: TRBV6-5; d_gene: TRBD2; abundance: -; j_gene: TRBJ2-7; CDR3nt: TGTGCCAGCAGTTATTACGGGGGGAACTACGAGCAGTACTTC; CDR3aa: CASSYYGGNYEQYF
v_gene: TRBV30; d_gene: TRBD2; abundance: -; j_gene: TRBJ2-5; CDR3nt: TGTGCCTGGAGTGGGGGCGGGGGGGCTGAGACCCAGTACTTC; CDR3aa: CAWSGGGGAETQYF
v_gene: TRBV27; d_gene: TRBD1; abundance: -; j_gene: TRBJ1-2; CDR3nt: TGTGCCAGCAGTTTTCTCCCGCAACAGGGGGTGGGGGGCTACACCTTC; CDR3aa: CASSFLPQQGVGGYTF
v_gene: TRBV3-1/TRBV3-2; d_gene: TRBD1; abundance: -; j_gene: TRBJ1-6; CDR3nt: TGTGCCAGCAGCCAAGGTGGACAGGGGGAAGGATCACCCCTCCACTTT; CDR3aa: CASSQGGQGEGSPLHF